One and the same sample provided the 18 T cell receptor beta chains below, sequenced in a study of CD8 T cells in Susac syndrome (dated by TCRdb to about 2019). Receptor libraries were prepared by the immunoSEQ multiplex PCR assay. RNA was extracted using the RNeasy kit, and roughly 0.5 to 1 microgram was reverse transcribed with random hexamers. Clones were called with MiXCR by TCRdb after fastp trimmed the public reads at Q25, and only in-frame beta chains were retained. For every CDR3 protein sequence, its rows merge into one entry that carries the most common genes and DNA. The sample profile shows some 50,000 distinct CDR3 sequences; roughly 94% of them were found once. 0.75% of the sample comes from the top ten. The sample taken for sequencing was CD8+ T cells from PBMCs. These receptors all stem from a human donor with Susac syndrome.

This chain connects TRBV5-6 to TRBJ2-7; D not resolved. Germline values: CDR1 SGHDT, CDR2 YYEEEE. The CDR3 totals 12 residues. The V gene lost 0 bases and the J gene lost 6 bases, with 7 bases spanning the gap. Written as DNA, the CDR3 is TGTGCCAGCAGCTTGGCAGAGGTCGAGCAGTACTTC. It encodes CASSLAEVEQYF.

In the case of this clonotype: Relative to the germline gene, one junction end is altered; a read error may explain this. V usage is TRBV6-6 and J usage is TRBJ2-1, with D possibly being TRBD1 (6 bases). The length of the CDR3 is 14 residues. Germline CDR1 is MNHNY and CDR2 is SVGAGI (reference sequence). CDR3 bases: TGTGCCGGCAGTTACTCGATCAGGGGCAATGAGCAGTTCTTC. Amino acids: CAGSYSIRGNEQFF.

The J gene is TRBJ2-1, the V gene TRBV5-6, with 7 bases aligning to TRBD1. The CDR3 length is 13 residues. Germline V CDR1 and CDR2: SGHDT, YYEEEE. J was trimmed by 6 bases and V by 4 bases; bases with no gene match: 4. The DNA for the CDR3 is TGTGCCAGCAGCGTAACAGGGGCCAATGAGCAGTTCTTC. The encoded protein is CASSVTGANEQFF.

The chain links TRBV6-5 to TRBJ2-5, with 7 bases matching TRBD2. This CDR3 has 13 residues. V lost 6 bases and J lost 5; bases outside the gene matches: 6. From germline, CDR1 is MNHEY and CDR2 SVGAGI. CDR3 amino acids: CASSTGLRETQYF. In DNA form, the CDR3 reads TGTGCCAGCAGCACGGGACTACGGGAGACCCAGTACTTC.

The genes are TRBV27 and TRBJ2-5; weak D call: TRBD2 (5 bases). V lost 8 bases and J lost 3, with 19 bases in between. The CDR3 consists of 15 residues. Germline lookup yields CDR1 MNHEY and CDR2 SMNVEV (reference sequence). CDR3 DNA: TGTGCCAGCCAACCCGGAGGCGGACGGGAAGAGACCCAGTACTTC. As protein: CASQPGGGREETQYF.

The rearrangement links TRBV6-1 to TRBJ1-6; tentatively, D is TRBD1 (5 bases). This CDR3 has 16 residues. Trimming stripped 7 bases from V and 9 bases from J, with 22 bases between. In germline, CDR1 is MNHNS, CDR2 SASEGT. The CDR3 DNA is TGTGCCAGCACCTACGGGTCTTCAGGGCTTGGTTCACCCCTCCACTTT. It encodes CASTYGSSGLGSPLHF.

The chain recombines TRBV7-7 with TRBJ2-1; 8 bases align to TRBD2. V shed 5 bases and J 8 bases; nucleotides not matched to a gene: 5. The CDR3 has 13 amino acids. The V gene's germline CDR1 is SSHAT and CDR2 FNYEAQ (reference sequence). Here the CDR3 DNA reads TGTGCCAGCAGCCGGGGGGGAGGGGATGAGCAGTTCTTC. Its protein product is CASSRGGGDEQFF.

The rearrangement joins TRBV29-1 to TRBJ1-6; 11 positions match TRBD1. The CDR3 is made up of 16 amino acids. Germline CDR1 is SQVTM and CDR2 is ANQGSEA. V was pared by 7 bases and J by 6 bases, with 11 bases of the junction left unmatched. DNA of the CDR3: TGCAGCGCCTGGGGACAGGGGGAGGTAATTAATTCACCCCTCCACTTT. Its translation is CSAWGQGEVINSPLHF.

The V gene is TRBV4-2, the J gene TRBJ2-3; D is perhaps TRBD2 (5 bases). Trimming stripped 4 bases from V and 6 bases from J, with 11 bases between. Germline CDR1 reads LGHNA; CDR2 reads YNFKEQ. This CDR3 has 13 amino acids. The CDR3 loop reads CASSRTPGDTQYF. DNA of the CDR3: TGTGCCAGCAGCCGCACCCCGGGGGATACGCAGTATTTT.

This chain uses TRBV28 with TRBJ1-6; D is uncertain. Trimming removed 6 bases from V and 7 bases from J, with 22 bases in between. CDR1 is MDHEN and CDR2 is SYDVKM in the germline V gene. There are 17 residues in the CDR3. The CDR3 nucleotides read TGTGCCAGCAGCCTTCTCCGGTTGGGTTCAGAGAATTCACCCCTCCACTTT. It yields the protein CASSLLRLGSENSPLHF.

CDR3 region: CASSLAGPQGSEAFF. CDR3 in DNA: TGTGCCAGCAGCTTAGCTGGGCCACAGGGGTCTGAAGCTTTCTTT. The rearrangement joins TRBV11-1 to TRBJ1-1; TRBD1 matches 7 bases. The CDR3 has 15 residues. Germline loops: CDR1 SGHAT, CDR2 FQDESV (reference sequence). J was trimmed by 6 bases and V by 0 bases; bases with no gene match: 7.

The chain couples TRBV16 to TRBJ2-3, with TRBD2 as a possible D gene (6 bases). Per germline, CDR1 KGHSY and CDR2 FQNENV. The CDR3 is 15 amino acids. The V gene lost 0 bases and the J gene lost 4 bases, with 11 bases spanning the gap. CDR3 sequence: CASSQSRGPADTQYF. In DNA, the CDR3 is TGTGCCAGCAGCCAATCGCGGGGCCCCGCAGATACGCAGTATTTT.

J is TRBJ2-7 and V is TRBV29-1, with D uncertain. CDR3 size: 13 residues. V was cut by 4 bases and J by 0 bases, with 10 bases left in between. CDR1 SQVTM and CDR2 ANQGSEA come from the germline V gene. The CDR3 here is CSVARGSSYEQYF. As DNA, the CDR3 is TGCAGCGTTGCGCGTGGCAGCTCCTACGAGCAGTACTTC.

The V gene is TRBV20-1, the J gene TRBJ2-5; TRBD2 matches 14 bases. The V gene end was trimmed by 6 bases and the J gene end by 4 bases; junction bases not matched to a gene: 7. This CDR3 is 15 amino acids long. CDR1 and CDR2 from the germline V gene are DFQATT and SNEGSKA (reference sequence). CDR3 sequence reads: CSARDGTSGGETQYF. CDR3 DNA sequence: TGCAGTGCCCGAGATGGGACTAGCGGGGGAGAGACCCAGTACTTC.

The chain employs TRBV20-1 and TRBJ1-2; no reliable D call. The germline V gene has CDR1 DFQATT and CDR2 SNEGSKA (reference sequence). Trimming left V 5 bases short and J 7 bases short, with 26 bases between. This CDR3 spans 16 amino acids. The CDR3 here is CSAVETHYPRHGGYTF. In DNA form, the CDR3 reads TGCAGTGCTGTGGAAACCCACTACCCCCGACACGGTGGCTACACCTTC.

The V call is TRBV4-2, the J call TRBJ2-3; D might be TRBD1 (5 bases). Trimming shortened V by 0 bases and J by 0 bases, and 16 bases separated the two germline ends. The CDR3 has 18 residues. Per germline, CDR1 LGHNA and CDR2 YNFKEQ. This CDR3 reads CASSQEVSMGLSTDTQYF. The CDR3 DNA reads TGTGCCAGCAGCCAAGAAGTGAGCATGGGGCTTAGCACAGATACGCAGTATTTT.

The genes are TRBV14 and TRBJ1-6; D is possibly TRBD1 (5 bases). Germline values: CDR1 SGHDN, CDR2 FVKESK. The CDR3 has 16 residues. Trimming took off 1 base at V and 7 bases at J, with 14 bases between the two ends. CDR3 sequence: CASSQAREPRNSPLHF. In nucleotides, the CDR3 is TGTGCCAGCAGCCAAGCCAGGGAACCAAGAAATTCACCCCTCCACTTT.

This sequence joins TRBV29-1 and TRBJ1-1; 7 nucleotides agree with TRBD1. V dropped 6 bases and J dropped 3; count of bases not matched to a gene: 10. CDR1 is SQVTM, CDR2 ANQGSEA, per germline. The CDR3 has 14 amino acids. The CDR3 DNA follows: TGCAGCGTGCCCGAACAGGGGCGGTACACTGAAGCTTTCTTT. Translation gives CSVPEQGRYTEAFF.